The clone carrying this TCR beta chain was picked up many times. Its antigen is undetermined. Germline and junction disagree at one end, which may indicate a read error. The source of the sample is a study of T-cell memory formation after mild COVID-19. Overall study context: Among the donors, TCR clusters were largely specific to each donor.

Germline V gives CDR1 SGHDN, CDR2 FVKESK. The CDR3 runs 15 residues. General study findings and limits: Contracting clones, day 15 to 85, had balanced CD4/CD8, and later expanders favored CD4+. SARS-CoV-2 specificity was not confirmed for second-wave clones peaking on day 37.

TCRdb called the 5' RACE reads again in MiXCR, with one record for every CDR3 protein. This repertoire shows hundreds of thousands of distinct CDR3 sequences, 15% to 20% found once; its top ten account for 20% to 25%. This sequence originates from a man younger than 35 who had mild COVID-19 (a few samples of this study predate the infection). Cell type and time point are not known. Sequencing was carried out using PBMCs or a T cell subset sorted from them (not recorded which). The chain links TRBV14 to TRBJ2-5; no firm D call. CDR3 nucleotide sequence: TGTGCCAGCAGCCAAGATTATGTGGTTGAAGAGCCCCAGTACTTC. It encodes CASSQDYVVEEPQYF.